Sequencing of this T cell receptor (beta chain) was carried out in a study of T cell responses to AZD1222 COVID-19 vaccine. Study conclusions and caveats: Repertoires were collected only later (after the peak T cell response had occurred). Donors were largely white British and mainly female; clonal diversity was possibly underestimated.

Comments on this clone: Its matching antigen is unknown.

Trimming pared 1 base from V and 2 bases from J, leaving 8 bases between. This CDR3 has 14 residues. CDR1 and CDR2 from the germline V gene are LGHDT and YNNKEL (reference sequence). Here immunoSEQ multiplex PCR was the method, and the copy in TCRdb shows in-frame clones only, minus some. Found here are fewer than 120,000 clones, about 88% of them singletons; the top ten hold about 1.6%. The sequence derives from an adult in good health. The chain links TRBV3-1 (or the pseudogene TRBV3-2) to TRBJ1-1; D remains ambiguous. This specimen was peripheral blood, taken on day 0 of AZD1222 vaccination. The CDR3 coding sequence is TGTGCCAGCAGCCAAGGGTTCGGAAACACTGAAGCTTTCTTT. It encodes CASSQGFGNTEAFF.